A selection of T cell receptor beta chains follows, all from one sample in a study of blood T cell repertoires in COVID-19. Generated by immunoSEQ multiplex PCR, the TCRdb table keeps only in-frame clones and is missing some. The sample shows 350,000 to 400,000 clones, about 90% of them seen only once. The sequencing sample was made of PBMCs or T cells enriched from blood (not recorded which). The receptor source for this set is a woman between 25 and 40 years old who had recovered from COVID-19. Each CDR3 is given with its conserved first and last residue. A D gene is named only where the DNA matches it firmly. The size field is filled for only some rows; it gives once, few, many or a size class.

d_gene | abundance | j_gene | v_gene | CDR3aa | CDR3nt
TRBD1 | - | TRBJ1-2 | TRBV5-4 | CASSGSGQATYGYTF | TGTGCCAGCAGCGGTTCGGGACAGGCAACTTATGGCTACACCTTC
TRBD1 | few | TRBJ1-2 | TRBV7-2 | CASSPRTGAQYGYTF | TGTGCCAGCAGCCCCCGGACAGGGGCCCAATATGGCTACACCTTC
TRBD1 | - | TRBJ1-1 | TRBV5-5 | CASRLGDRAFNTEAFF | TGTGCCAGCAGGCTTGGGGACAGGGCATTTAACACTGAAGCTTTCTTT
- | - | TRBJ1-4 | TRBV2 | CASSEFRGRDEKLFF | TGTGCCAGCAGTGAATTTAGGGGAAGGGATGAAAAACTGTTTTTT
- | - | TRBJ2-2 | TRBV5-8 | CASSLFSGDTGELFF | TGTGCCAGCAGCTTGTTCTCAGGGGACACCGGGGAGCTGTTTTTT
- | - | TRBJ2-7 | TRBV7-2 | CASSLRPLYHEQYF | TGTGCCAGCAGCTTGCGTCCCCTTTACCACGAGCAGTACTTC
- | - | TRBJ1-5 | TRBV28 | CASSLRREAVSNQPQHF | TGTGCCAGCAGCTTACGGAGGGAGGCTGTTAGCAATCAGCCCCAGCATTTT
TRBD2 | - | TRBJ2-3 | TRBV28 | CASSNPQRETQYF | TGTGCCAGCAGCAACCCGCAGCGGGAGACGCAGTATTTT
TRBD1 | - | TRBJ1-1 | TRBV19 | CASSSSGDRGTAFF | TGTGCCAGTAGTTCCTCGGGGGACAGGGGTACGGCTTTCTTT
- | once | TRBJ1-2 | TRBV3-1/TRBV3-2 | CASSQTAWGRARNYGYTF | TGTGCCAGCAGCCAAACCGCCTGGGGCAGGGCTAGGAACTATGGCTACACCTTC
TRBD2 | - | TRBJ2-1 | TRBV5-6 | CASSWTSGYNEQFF | TGTGCCAGCAGCTGGACTAGCGGGTACAATGAGCAGTTCTTC
- | many | TRBJ1-3 | TRBV28 | CASTRGAVSGNTIYF | TGTGCCAGCACAAGAGGTGCGGTCTCTGGAAACACCATATATTTT
TRBD2 | - | TRBJ2-7 | TRBV5-1 | CASSFSSGSGEQYF | TGCGCCAGCAGCTTTTCGAGCGGGAGTGGGGAGCAGTACTTC
- | - | TRBJ1-2 | TRBV12-3/TRBV12-4 | CASSLYRAGYTF | TGTGCCAGCAGTTTATACAGGGCTGGCTACACCTTC
- | - | TRBJ2-1 | TRBV9 | CASSALPTGDEQFF | TGTGCCAGCAGCGCTCTACCGACAGGAGATGAGCAGTTCTTC
- | - | TRBJ1-2 | TRBV6-1 | CASSEAGGEGYTF | TGTGCCAGCAGTGAAGCGGGGGGGGAGGGCTACACCTTC
TRBD2 | few | TRBJ2-7 | TRBV25-1 | CASSAPTAGISYEQYF | TGTGCCAGCAGTGCACCTACAGCGGGAATATCCTACGAGCAGTACTTC
- | - | TRBJ1-3 | TRBV12-3/TRBV12-4 | CASSFRELLYF | TGTGCCAGCAGTTTTCGGGAACTGTTGTATTTT
- | few | TRBJ1-2 | TRBV19 | CASSDRNLNGYTF | TGTGCCAGTAGTGACAGAAACCTTAATGGCTACACCTTC
TRBD2 | - | TRBJ2-7 | TRBV15 | CATSRDLGIAGRHEQYF | TGTGCCACCAGCAGAGATTTAGGTATAGCGGGGCGGCACGAGCAGTACTTC
TRBD1 | once | TRBJ2-5 | TRBV5-5 | CASSLGQGSGETQYF | TGTGCCAGCAGCTTGGGACAGGGGTCCGGAGAGACCCAGTACTTC
- | once | TRBJ1-2 | TRBV5-4 | CASSLDRDKGYTF | TGTGCCAGCAGCTTGGACAGGGACAAAGGCTACACCTTC
TRBD1 | - | TRBJ2-7 | TRBV6-5 | CASSYSGQGVDEQYF | TGTGCCAGCAGTTACTCGGGACAGGGGGTCGACGAGCAGTACTTC
- | - | TRBJ2-2 | TRBV28 | CASSLVVGAGELFF | TGTGCCAGCAGTTTGGTGGTAGGGGCCGGGGAGCTGTTTTTT
- | - | TRBJ2-7 | TRBV3-1/TRBV3-2 | CATGGTQGYEQYF | TGTGCCACCGGAGGTACTCAGGGGTACGAGCAGTACTTC
- | - | TRBJ1-2 | TRBV29-1 | CSVKGESQYGYTF | TGCAGCGTTAAAGGGGAGAGTCAGTATGGCTACACCTTC
TRBD1 | - | TRBJ2-1 | TRBV28 | CAVRDRDYNEQFF | TGTGCCGTCCGGGACAGGGATTACAATGAGCAGTTCTTC
- | - | TRBJ1-1 | TRBV10-3 | CAISDRVDTEAFF | TGTGCCATCAGTGACAGGGTGGACACTGAAGCTTTCTTT
TRBD1 | few | TRBJ1-6 | TRBV3-1/TRBV3-2 | CASTLGTGASPLHF | TGTGCCAGCACCCTCGGGACAGGGGCTTCACCCCTCCACTTT
- | - | TRBJ2-3 | TRBV10-3 | CAISTDADTQYF | TGTGCCATCAGTACAGATGCAGATACGCAGTATTTT
- | - | TRBJ1-2 | TRBV11-2 | CASSLIGDGYTF | TGTGCCAGCAGCTTAATAGGGGATGGCTACACCTTC
TRBD2 | - | TRBJ2-7 | TRBV5-1 | CASRLAGVGEQYF | TGCGCCAGCAGACTAGCGGGAGTTGGCGAGCAGTACTTC
- | - | TRBJ1-2 | TRBV19 | CASSIRRGNYGYTF | TGTGCCAGTAGTATACGGAGGGGTAACTATGGCTACACCTTC
TRBD1 | - | TRBJ1-1 | TRBV5-1 | CASSLGPGGANTEAFF | TGCGCCAGCAGCTTAGGCCCAGGGGGCGCGAACACTGAAGCTTTCTTT
- | - | TRBJ1-2 | TRBV12-3/TRBV12-4 | CASSPDSTYGYTF | TGTGCCAGCAGTCCGGACAGCACCTATGGCTACACCTTC
- | - | TRBJ2-1 | TRBV3-1/TRBV3-2 | CASSHLYNEQFF | TGTGCCAGCAGCCATCTATACAATGAGCAGTTCTTC
- | - | TRBJ2-1 | TRBV5-1 | CASKIEDEQFF | TGCGCCAGCAAAATCGAGGATGAGCAGTTCTTC
TRBD2 | - | TRBJ2-4 | TRBV4-2 | CASSQVTSGVILAKNIQYF | TGTGCCAGCAGCCAAGTCACTAGCGGAGTTATCCTAGCCAAAAACATTCAGTACTTC
TRBD2 | - | TRBJ2-3 | TRBV28 | CASTSEWAGGADTQYF | TGTGCCAGCACCTCGGAATGGGCGGGAGGCGCAGATACGCAGTATTTT
- | once | TRBJ1-6 | TRBV6-4 | CASSDTRGGPLHF | TGTGCCAGCAGTGACACAAGAGGAGGACCCCTCCACTTT
- | - | TRBJ2-3 | TRBV5-1 | CASSLGGVPTDTQYF | TGCGCCAGCAGCTTGGGGGGGGTTCCCACAGATACGCAGTATTTT